What follows is one T cell receptor beta chain and its context. Assay used: immunoSEQ multiplex PCR; TCRdb lists only in-frame clones, some missing. The sample records around 26,000 clones, approximately 94% being singletons. Deletions cut 4 bases from V and 4 bases from J, with 14 bases between. The germline V gene has CDR1 MNHEY and CDR2 SVGAGI. CDR3 length: 14 amino acids. These data originate in a study of T cells in tuberculosis. The chain combines TRBV6-5 with TRBJ2-7, with D possibly TRBD2 on 6 matching bases. The receptor's source is a donor aged 5 to 30 with latent tuberculosis or without tuberculosis infection. Some clones in this sample may be carry-over from other donors' samples. The material sequenced was PBMCs. The CDR3 nucleotides read TGTGCCAGCAGTTCCGGGACTTCTTTTTACGAGCAGTACTTC. Translating it yields CASSSGTSFYEQYF.